A selection of T cell receptor beta chains follows, all from one sample in a study of blood T cell repertoires in COVID-19. The method was immunoSEQ multiplex PCR; TCRdb's version includes in-frame clones alone and lacks a portion of them. The sample carries 75,000 to 95,000 clones, roughly 78% recorded once. Sequencing used peripheral blood. These receptor sequences come from a woman of 80 years or more with active or convalescent COVID-19. CDR3s include the opening cysteine and the closing phenylalanine or tryptophan. The D gene is left open where the match is weak. Only part of the rows carry a size: once, few, many, or a class if the clone is expanded.

V gene	D gene	J gene	clone size	CDR3 protein	CDR3 DNA
TRBV27	-	TRBJ2-3	-	CASSLSGGHSTDTQYF	TGTGCCAGCAGTTTATCCGGGGGGCATAGCACAGATACGCAGTATTTT
TRBV29-1	-	TRBJ1-1	-	CSAQVGGPNTEAFF	TGCAGCGCACAAGTGGGGGGACCGAACACTGAAGCTTTCTTT
TRBV27	-	TRBJ1-2	-	CASRPSILIVHGYTF	TGTGCCAGCAGACCCTCCATCCTTATAGTCCATGGCTACACCTTC
TRBV27	-	TRBJ2-7	once	CASRPGQNSYEQYF	TGTGCCAGCCGACCGGGACAAAATTCCTACGAGCAGTACTTC
TRBV28	-	TRBJ2-6	-	CASSLVAAGANVLTF	TGTGCCAGCAGTTTAGTGGCGGCTGGGGCCAACGTCCTGACTTTC
TRBV7-2	-	TRBJ2-2	-	CASTLNSGAGELFF	TGTGCCAGCACCCTAAATTCTGGTGCCGGGGAGCTGTTTTTT
TRBV9	-	TRBJ2-7	-	CASSPPDEPRTRYEQYF	TGTGCCAGCAGCCCCCCTGACGAGCCCAGGACTCGCTACGAGCAGTACTTC
TRBV7-3	-	TRBJ1-2	few	CASSLTGETLTYGYTF	TGTGCCAGCAGCTTAACCGGGGAGACACTTACCTATGGCTACACCTTC
TRBV28	-	TRBJ1-4	-	CASSPVAGWPNEKLFF	TGTGCCAGCAGTCCCGTTGCGGGGTGGCCTAATGAAAAACTGTTTTTT
TRBV10-3	-	TRBJ2-1	-	CAISARQSSTEQFF	TGTGCCATCAGTGCGAGACAGTCGAGTACTGAGCAGTTCTTC
TRBV28	TRBD1	TRBJ1-5	-	CASSFWPGQGGNQPQHF	TGTGCCAGCAGTTTTTGGCCGGGACAGGGGGGTAATCAGCCCCAGCATTTT
TRBV19	TRBD1	TRBJ1-6	-	CASSTAGQTHSPLHF	TGTGCCAGTAGTACTGCGGGACAGACCCATTCACCCCTCCACTTT
TRBV20-1	-	TRBJ1-5	-	CSASGQGRVNQPQHF	TGCAGTGCTAGTGGGCAGGGAAGGGTAAATCAGCCCCAGCATTTT
TRBV19	-	TRBJ1-2	-	CASSTMTGLMNYGYTF	TGTGCCAGTAGTACTATGACAGGCTTGATGAACTATGGCTACACCTTC
TRBV5-1	TRBD1	TRBJ2-5	-	CASSRDSSTAQYF	TGCGCCAGCAGCAGGGACAGTTCCACAGCCCAGTACTTC
TRBV11-3	TRBD1	TRBJ1-1	few	CASSLTGGTEAFF	TGTGCCAGCAGCTTAACAGGGGGCACTGAAGCTTTCTTT
TRBV3-1/TRBV3-2	-	TRBJ2-7	few	CASSPLPGIIYEQYF	TGTGCCAGCAGCCCCCTACCGGGGATTATCTACGAGCAGTACTTC
TRBV19	-	TRBJ1-2	-	CASSTPDGRGYTF	TGTGCCAGTAGTACCCCGGACGGGAGGGGCTACACCTTC
TRBV5-4	-	TRBJ2-7	-	CASSLRGGSSYEQYF	TGTGCCAGCAGCCTCAGGGGTGGAAGCTCCTACGAGCAGTACTTC
TRBV19	TRBD2	TRBJ2-7	-	CASSISAGGRPEQYF	TGTGCCAGTAGTATTTCGGCGGGAGGTAGGCCCGAGCAGTACTTC
TRBV24-1	-	TRBJ1-1	-	CATKYNGTLGGNTEAFF	TGTGCCACCAAGTATAATGGGACCTTGGGAGGGAACACTGAAGCTTTCTTT
TRBV27	TRBD1	TRBJ2-1	-	CASSLSSIAGTVGYNEQFF	TGTGCCAGCAGTTTATCCTCCATTGCCGGGACAGTTGGCTACAATGAGCAGTTCTTC
TRBV14	-	TRBJ2-5	-	CASSQDLGETQYF	TGTGCCAGCAGCCAAGATCTCGGAGAGACCCAGTACTTC
TRBV24-1	-	TRBJ1-2	once	CATSDQDSGGYTF	TGTGCCACCAGTGATCAGGACAGTGGTGGCTACACCTTC
TRBV29-1	-	TRBJ2-5	-	CSVLGILGGPGLFQETQYF	TGCAGCGTCCTCGGGATTTTGGGGGGGCCGGGGTTGTTTCAAGAGACCCAGTACTTC
TRBV27	-	TRBJ1-1	-	CASRSNTEAFF	TGTGCCAGCAGATCTAACACTGAAGCTTTCTTT
TRBV3-1/TRBV3-2	-	TRBJ1-1	-	CASRGGTEAFF	TGTGCCAGTAGAGGGGGCACTGAAGCTTTCTTT
TRBV5-4	TRBD1	TRBJ1-2	-	CASSGQVRTNYGYTF	TGTGCCAGCAGCGGACAGGTGCGAACTAACTATGGCTACACCTTC
TRBV5-1	-	TRBJ1-6	-	CASSPLGPRTSPLHF	TGCGCCAGCAGCCCACTCGGTCCTAGAACTTCACCCCTCCACTTT
TRBV6-5	-	TRBJ2-7	-	CASSPRFEQYF	TGTGCCAGCAGTCCCCGGTTCGAGCAGTACTTC
TRBV14	-	TRBJ2-5	-	CASSQSGRGAQETQYF	TGTGCCAGCAGCCAGTCGGGCAGGGGGGCCCAAGAGACCCAGTACTTC
TRBV30	TRBD1	TRBJ1-5	-	CAWRGDSGNQPQHF	TGTGCCTGGAGGGGGGACAGCGGGAATCAGCCCCAGCATTTT
TRBV27	-	TRBJ2-1	-	CASSYAGDPYNEQFF	TGTGCCAGCAGCTACGCAGGGGACCCCTACAATGAGCAGTTCTTC
TRBV28	TRBD1	TRBJ2-3	-	CASSSQVTGKGKYF	TGTGCCAGCAGTTCTCAGGTGACAGGGAAAGGAAAGTATTTT
TRBV7-9	TRBD1	TRBJ1-6	-	CASSYPTGVYNSPLHF	TGTGCCAGCAGCTACCCGACAGGGGTCTATAATTCACCCCTCCACTTT
TRBV6-2/TRBV6-3	-	TRBJ2-2	-	CASSYSKLLAENTGELFF	TGTGCCAGCAGTTACTCGAAGTTACTAGCAGAAAACACCGGGGAGCTGTTTTTT
TRBV27	-	TRBJ2-2	-	CASRGTWGVQTGELFF	TGTGCCAGCAGGGGGACTTGGGGGGTACAGACCGGGGAGCTGTTTTTT
TRBV27	-	TRBJ2-2	-	CASRGRRANTGELFF	TGTGCCAGCAGGGGGCGGAGAGCAAACACCGGGGAGCTGTTTTTT
TRBV6-6	TRBD2	TRBJ2-2	-	CASMKPAGPGYEELFF	TGTGCCAGCATGAAACCAGCGGGACCGGGGTACGAGGAGCTGTTTTTT
TRBV4-1	-	TRBJ1-1	few	CASSNRVAETEAFF	TGCGCCAGCAGCAACAGGGTTGCTGAGACTGAAGCTTTCTTT
TRBV7-2	TRBD1	TRBJ1-6	-	CASSLSHRGQSPLHF	TGTGCCAGCAGCCTGAGCCACAGGGGGCAATCACCCCTCCACTTT
TRBV27	TRBD1	TRBJ1-2	once	CASSSPRTGGDYGYTF	TGTGCCAGCAGTTCCCCTCGGACAGGGGGGGACTATGGCTACACCTTC
TRBV11-2	TRBD2	TRBJ2-2	-	CASSLRRGGVRTGELFF	TGTGCCAGCAGCTTACGGCGGGGGGGCGTAAGGACCGGGGAGCTGTTTTTT
TRBV4-1	-	TRBJ1-2	-	CASSDYQLQGLEGYTF	TGCGCCAGCAGCGATTACCAACTCCAGGGTTTGGAAGGCTACACCTTC
TRBV11-2	-	TRBJ2-3	-	CASLNPEADTQYF	TGTGCCAGCTTGAACCCAGAGGCAGATACGCAGTATTTT
TRBV5-4	TRBD1	TRBJ2-1	once	CAIPKGQNNNEQFF	TGTGCCATCCCCAAGGGACAGAATAACAATGAGCAGTTCTTC
TRBV5-5	TRBD1	TRBJ1-2	-	CASSWDSRPYGYTF	TGTGCCAGCAGCTGGGACAGCCGCCCCTATGGCTACACCTTC
TRBV18	TRBD2	TRBJ2-3	-	CASSDTLAGGPDTQYF	TGTGCCAGCTCAGATACCTTAGCGGGAGGGCCAGATACGCAGTATTTT
TRBV7-2	TRBD2	TRBJ2-5	once	CASSLRLAGPETQYF	TGTGCCAGCAGCCTGAGACTAGCGGGACCGGAGACCCAGTACTTC
TRBV5-4	TRBD1	TRBJ2-7	once	CASSFLTGSSYEQYF	TGTGCCAGCAGCTTCCTGACAGGGTCCTCCTACGAGCAGTACTTC
TRBV5-4	TRBD2	TRBJ2-3	-	CASSRGTITRTSTDTQYF	TGTGCCAGCAGCCGGGGGACTATTACTCGTACTAGCACAGATACGCAGTATTTT
TRBV10-3	-	TRBJ2-5	-	CAISFSGAETQYF	TGTGCCATCAGTTTCAGCGGTGCCGAGACCCAGTACTTC
TRBV6-2/TRBV6-3	TRBD1	TRBJ1-5	-	CASSYWTGIRQPQHF	TGTGCCAGCAGTTACTGGACAGGGATCCGTCAGCCCCAGCATTTT
TRBV7-2	-	TRBJ2-7	-	CASSLDGVLDEQYF	TGTGCCAGCAGCTTAGATGGTGTACTGGACGAGCAGTACTTC
TRBV28	TRBD2	TRBJ2-1	-	CASSPFREVGNEQFF	TGTGCCAGCAGTCCCTTCCGGGAGGTGGGAAATGAGCAGTTCTTC